The entry below describes one T cell receptor beta chain. Per the study methods: Nucleated cell counts were estimated from reference gene primer amplification. Data came from immunoSEQ multiplex PCR; TCRdb stores just in-frame clones and leaves some out. The DNA was the basis for D and trimming; V, J and clone size are from that table. This sample has around 180,000 clones, with around 86% found just once. This sample is part of a study of blood T cell repertoires in COVID-19. Study background: Sites across the United States, Italy and Spain contributed samples from acute and convalescent COVID-19. T cells, B-cell-depleted T cells, or PBMCs supplied cDNA or gDNA.

Trimming cost V 0 bases and J 6 bases; bases outside gene matches: 7. This CDR3 contains 15 residues. Per germline, CDR1 SGHAT and CDR2 FQNNGV. The V and J genes are TRBV11-2 and TRBJ1-1, with 7 bases that match TRBD1. The sequence derives from a woman aged 25-40 years with active or convalescent COVID-19. Input material: peripheral blood. CDR3 protein: CASSLDYRGLPEAFF. The DNA of the CDR3 is TGTGCCAGCAGCTTAGATTACAGGGGCCTCCCTGAAGCTTTCTTT.